The 28 T cell receptor beta chains reported below all come from one sample, sequenced in a study of blood T cell repertoires in COVID-19. The table came from immunoSEQ multiplex PCR; TCRdb's copy has only in-frame clones and leaves some out. This table has about 100,000 clones, almost 80% appearing once. Sequenced sample: peripheral blood. The receptors shown here come from a man between 60 and 75 years old with active or convalescent COVID-19.

J is TRBJ2-5 and V is TRBV6-6; TRBD1 might be the D (6 bases). Germline lookup yields CDR1 MNHNY and CDR2 SVGAGI (reference sequence). This CDR3 spans 12 amino acids. Between the trimmed V and J ends, which lost 6 bases and 5 bases, there was a span of 10 bases. This CDR3 is CASSSRGETQYF. CDR3 bases: TGTGCCAGCAGCTCCAGGGGCGAGACCCAGTACTTC.

V gene TRBV10-2 combines with J gene TRBJ2-2; 8 bases are a match to TRBD2. Germline V lookup: CDR1 WSHSY, CDR2 SAAADI. CDR3 size: 14 residues. V trimming: 5 bases; J trimming: 6 bases; junction bases outside the gene matches: 5. The CDR3 nucleotides are TGCGCCAGCAGTCCCAGCGGGAGTTCCGGGGAGCTGTTTTTT. This codes for CASSPSGSSGELFF.

The chain employs TRBV24-1 and TRBJ2-3, with 10 bases aligning to TRBD1. This CDR3 has 13 residues. Germline values: CDR1 KGHDR, CDR2 SFDVKD. Trimming took 9 bases from V and 4 from J; bases not matched to a gene: 3. CDR3 nucleotide sequence: TGTGCCACCGGACAGGGGGGACCAGATACGCAGTATTTT. Translation: CATGQGGPDTQYF.

The rearrangement joins TRBV5-1 to TRBJ2-6; 10 nucleotides match TRBD1. J lost 1 base, V lost 7 bases, and 2 bases had no gene match. Germline values: CDR1 SGHRS, CDR2 YFSETQ. This CDR3 has 15 residues. CDR3 amino acids: CASGTGESGANVLTF. CDR3 nucleotide sequence: TGCGCCAGCGGGACAGGGGAATCTGGGGCCAACGTCCTGACTTTC.

The rearrangement uses TRBV9 and TRBJ2-7, with D possibly being TRBD2 (6 bases). CDR3 length: 13 amino acids. Looked up from germline, CDR1 is SGDLS and CDR2 is YYNGEE. Trimming left V 0 bases short and J 7 bases short, with 11 bases between. This CDR3 reads CASSVGDSGEQYF. The CDR3 DNA is TGTGCCAGCAGCGTAGGGGACTCCGGAGAGCAGTACTTC.

V is TRBV9 and J is TRBJ2-7, with D possibly being TRBD2 (5 bases). Germline CDR1 is SGDLS and CDR2 is YYNGEE. The CDR3 runs to 16 residues. V lost 0 bases, J lost 2 bases, and 15 bases lay in between. The CDR3 loop reads CASSVEGSVLTYEQYF. The CDR3 nucleotides read TGTGCCAGCAGCGTAGAAGGTAGCGTCCTAACCTACGAGCAGTACTTC.

The J gene is TRBJ1-1, the V gene TRBV13; 8 positions agree with TRBD1. The CDR3 covers 14 residues. Trimming removed 0 bases from V and 4 bases from J; junction bases left unmatched: 1. In germline, CDR1 is PRHDT, CDR2 FYEKMQ (reference sequence). CDR3 sequence (DNA): TGTGCCAGCAGCTTAGGACAGGGGGGCACTGAAGCTTTCTTT. This codes for CASSLGQGGTEAFF.

As DNA, the CDR3 is TGTGCCAGCAGTGACCCCTTTATCGATGAGCAGTTCTTC. The encoded protein is CASSDPFIDEQFF. The gene calls are TRBV25-1 and TRBJ2-1; D gene unclear. CDR1 MGHDK and CDR2 SYGVNS come from the germline V gene. Trimming stripped 3 bases from V and 8 bases from J, with 11 bases between. This CDR3 contains 13 residues.

V and J are TRBV19 and TRBJ2-2; 7 bases are shared with TRBD1. This CDR3 is 14 amino acids long. V lost 7 bases, J lost 4 bases, and 6 bases stayed unmatched. CDR1 and CDR2 (germline): LNHDA, SQIVND (reference sequence). CDR3 region: CASTAGGSTGELFF. CDR3 in DNA: TGTGCCAGTACCGCAGGGGGAAGCACCGGGGAGCTGTTTTTT.

J is TRBJ2-3 and V is TRBV5-1; 8 bases are shared with TRBD1. Germline-derived CDR1 and CDR2 are SGHRS and YFSETQ. Trimming at V came to 9 bases and at J to 3 bases, leaving 12 bases not matched to a gene. The CDR3 is made up of 15 amino acids. DNA of the CDR3: TGCGCCACAACATATTCAGGGGGCGAAACAGATACGCAGTATTTT. Residues: CATTYSGGETDTQYF. The whole variable domain, remainder taken from reference TRBV5-1 and TRBJ2-3, is KAGVTQTPRYLIKTRGQQVTLSCSPISGHRSVSWYQQTPGQGLQFLFEYFSETQRNKGNFPGRFSGRQFSNSRSEMNVSTLELGDSALYLCATTYSGGETDTQYFGPGTRLTVL.

The chain recombines TRBV7-9 with TRBJ2-1; the match to TRBD2 covers 11 bases. Germline V gives CDR1 SEHNR, CDR2 FQNEAQ (reference sequence). This CDR3 spans 17 amino acids. J gave up 0 bases and V 5 bases, and 6 bases lay outside the gene matches. The DNA of the CDR3 is TGTGCCAGCAGCCTCGGGACTAGCGGTCGCTCCTACAATGAGCAGTTCTTC. Translation: CASSLGTSGRSYNEQFF.

J is TRBJ2-3 and V is TRBV19; maybe TRBD2 (6 bases). From germline, CDR1 is LNHDA and CDR2 SQIVND (reference sequence). With 6 bases removed from V and 0 bases from J, the gap between germline ends came to 13 bases. CDR3 length: 15 amino acids. CDR3 sequence reads: CASSTPGLSTDTQYF. In DNA, the CDR3 is TGTGCCAGTAGCACGCCGGGACTGAGCACAGATACGCAGTATTTT. The full variable domain, rest sourced from reference TRBV19 and TRBJ2-3, is DGGITQSPKYLFRKEGQNVTLSCEQNLNHDAMYWYRQDPGQGLRLIYYSQIVNDFQKGDIAEGYSVSREKKESFPLTVTSAQKNPTAFYLCASSTPGLSTDTQYFGPGTRLTVL.

The CDR3 DNA reads TGTGCCTGGAGTGTAGGCCCAGGGGGTAACGAGCAGTACGTC. As protein: CAWSVGPGGNEQYV. V is TRBV30 and J is TRBJ2-7; 7 bases are shared with TRBD1. This CDR3 contains 14 residues. Germline V gene sequence: CDR1 GTSNPN, CDR2 SVGIG (reference sequence). V lost 0 bases, J lost 5 bases, and 7 bases stayed unmatched.

Here the CDR3 reads CSVGDGVQGLGGYTF. CDR3 DNA sequence: TGCAGCGTTGGGGATGGGGTGCAGGGCCTAGGAGGCTACACCTTC. V gene TRBV29-1 combines with J gene TRBJ1-2; perhaps TRBD1 as D (5 bases). V was cut by 4 bases and J by 8 bases, with 23 bases left in between. The CDR3 covers 15 residues. Germline V gives CDR1 SQVTM, CDR2 ANQGSEA.

The CDR3 sequence is CASSLGGLLAADTQYF. CDR3 nucleotide sequence: TGTGCCAGCAGCTTAGGAGGACTCTTAGCAGCAGATACGCAGTATTTT. This chain uses TRBV7-2 with TRBJ2-3, with a possible D match to TRBD2 (5 bases). The CDR3 totals 16 residues. Germline values: CDR1 SGHTA, CDR2 FQGNSA. Trimming shortened V by 1 base and J by 4 bases, and 15 bases separated the two germline ends.

This clone was counted once. The chain uses TRBV7-2 and TRBJ1-2; D remains ambiguous. The germline CDR1 and CDR2 sequences are SGHTA and FQGNSA. Between the trimmed V and J ends, which lost 1 base and 8 bases, there was a span of 17 bases. This CDR3 contains 15 residues. CDR3 protein: CASSLGPAAPYGYTF. The CDR3 DNA reads as TGTGCCAGCAGCTTAGGACCGGCAGCGCCGTACGGCTACACCTTC. The full variable domain, in which reference TRBV7-2 and TRBJ1-2 provide the parts outside the CDR3, is GAGVSQSPSNKVTEKGKDVELRCDPISGHTALYWYRQSLGQGLEFLIYFQGNSAPDKSGLPSDRFSAERTGGSVSTLTIQRTQQEDSAVYLCASSLGPAAPYGYTFGSGTRLTVV.

V usage is TRBV25-1 and J usage is TRBJ2-5; 7 positions match TRBD1. Looked up from germline, CDR1 is MGHDK and CDR2 is SYGVNS. The CDR3 loop spans 15 amino acids. J lost 5 bases, V lost 4 bases, and 10 bases had no gene match. The CDR3 sequence is CASSATTGLGETQYF. As DNA, the CDR3 is TGTGCCAGCAGTGCCACGACAGGGTTAGGGGAGACCCAGTACTTC.

The rearrangement joins TRBV27 to TRBJ1-2, with D possibly matching TRBD1 (6 bases). The germline gives CDR1 MNHEY, CDR2 SMNVEV (reference sequence). The V gene lost 5 bases and the J gene lost 4 bases, with 14 bases spanning the gap. This CDR3 is 14 amino acids long. CDR3 sequence: CASSMEGRGYGYTF. CDR3 in DNA: TGTGCCAGCAGTATGGAAGGCAGGGGCTATGGCTACACCTTC.

The V gene is TRBV11-2, the J gene TRBJ2-7, with 10 nucleotides matching TRBD2. This CDR3 comprises 14 residues. CDR1 and CDR2 (germline): SGHAT, FQNNGV. The J segment lost 3 bases and the V segment lost 7 bases, leaving 6 bases of the junction unmatched. The CDR3 sequence is CASTGLAEYYEQYF. CDR3 nucleotides: TGTGCCAGCACTGGACTAGCGGAGTACTACGAGCAGTACTTC. The variable domain in full, completed from reference TRBV11-2 and TRBJ2-7, reads EAGVAQSPRYKIIEKRQSVAFWCNPISGHATLYWYQQILGQGPKLLIQFQNNGVVDDSQLPKDRFSAERLKGVDSTLKIQPAKLEDSAVYLCASTGLAEYYEQYFGPGTRLTVT.

The J gene is TRBJ1-2, the V gene TRBV6-6; D is ambiguous. Trimming took 6 bases from V and 4 from J, leaving 15 bases between them. The CDR3 is 14 residues long. In germline, CDR1 is MNHNY, CDR2 SVGAGI (reference sequence). The CDR3 protein is CASSPGSYIYGYTF. The CDR3 nucleotides read TGTGCCAGCAGCCCTGGGAGCTATATCTATGGCTACACCTTC.

The chain couples TRBV7-7 to TRBJ2-1; TRBD2 is a possible D gene (6 bases). Germline CDR1 and CDR2: SSHAT and FNYEAQ (reference sequence). The V and J ends lost 5 bases and 4 bases respectively, with 12 bases between them. There are 14 residues in the CDR3. CDR3 in DNA: TGTGCCAGCAGCCCCGGGACTGCTTACAATGAGCAGTTCTTC. Its protein is CASSPGTAYNEQFF.

V and J are TRBV9 and TRBJ2-1; 13 nucleotides align to TRBD2. The CDR3 is 17 amino acids. In germline, CDR1 is SGDLS, CDR2 YYNGEE. With V trimmed by 0 bases and J by 8 bases, 8 bases remained unmatched. CDR3 DNA: TGTGCCAGCAGCGTAGTGGGACTAGCGGGACCGGGGGATGAGCAGTTCTTC. This encodes CASSVVGLAGPGDEQFF.

The chain uses TRBV29-1 and TRBJ2-7, with 7 bases identical to TRBD2. The V gene's germline CDR1 is SQVTM and CDR2 ANQGSEA. The V and J ends lost 5 bases and 3 bases, in that order; junction bases with no gene match: 13. This CDR3 has 15 amino acids. CDR3 in amino acids: CSVLQLSGIRYEQYF. DNA for the CDR3: TGCAGCGTTCTACAACTGAGCGGGATCCGCTACGAGCAGTACTTC.

This clone is a singleton in its sample. The chain recombines TRBV7-2 with TRBJ2-4; TRBD1 agrees at 8 bases. V was clipped by 5 bases and J by 0 bases; unmatched bases: 6. Germline CDR1 and CDR2: SGHTA and FQGNSA. This CDR3 comprises 16 residues. The CDR3 DNA is TGTGCCAGCAGCCCTTCCAGGGGGCTAGCCAAAAACATTCAGTACTTC. It encodes CASSPSRGLAKNIQYF.

This chain links TRBV11-2 with TRBJ2-7; D ambiguous. Trimming removed 3 bases at V and 3 bases at J, with 6 bases between. From germline, CDR1 is SGHAT and CDR2 FQNNGV. The CDR3 is made up of 12 amino acids. CDR3 DNA: TGTGCCAGCAGCTTGTCTTACTACGAGCAGTACTTC. Amino acids: CASSLSYYEQYF.

The CDR3 is CASSLQGGNTEAFF. The CDR3 DNA sequence: TGCGCCAGCAGCTTACAGGGTGGAAACACTGAAGCTTTCTTT. The chain has TRBV5-1 and TRBJ1-1, with a weak D call TRBD1 (6 bases). V was cut by 2 bases and J by 2 bases, with 10 bases left in between. CDR1 is SGHRS, CDR2 YFSETQ, per germline. The CDR3 sequence is 14 residues long. Using reference TRBV5-1 and TRBJ1-1 for the parts outside the CDR3, the full variable domain is KAGVTQTPRYLIKTRGQQVTLSCSPISGHRSVSWYQQTPGQGLQFLFEYFSETQRNKGNFPGRFSGRQFSNSRSEMNVSTLELGDSALYLCASSLQGGNTEAFFGQGTRLTVV.

The chain employs TRBV11-3 and TRBJ2-3; D might be TRBD1 (6 bases). From germline, CDR1 is SGHNT and CDR2 YENEEA. The CDR3 runs to 15 residues. V lost 2 bases to trimming and J lost 5 bases, with 14 bases between them. The CDR3 coding sequence is TGTGCCAGCAGCTTACCCCAGGGGAGAGGAGATACGCAGTATTTT. Translating gives CASSLPQGRGDTQYF.

This rearrangement joins TRBV20-1 to TRBJ1-2; D might be TRBD1 (6 bases). Trimming cost V 7 bases and J 12 bases, with 18 bases left between them. The CDR3 loop spans 11 amino acids. Germline V gene data show CDR1 as DFQATT and CDR2 as SNEGSKA (reference sequence). Here the CDR3 reads CSGPRGRRNTF. In DNA, the CDR3 is TGCAGTGGCCCCAGGGGCCGGCGAAACACCTTC.